Below, 26 T cell receptor beta chains from the same sample are listed, as sequenced in a study of blood T cell repertoires in COVID-19. Assay: immunoSEQ multiplex PCR; the TCRdb copy retains only in-frame clones and omits some. Here the sample spans about 370,000 clones, 70% to 90% being singletons. Specimen: peripheral blood. Receptors were obtained from a woman aged 30 to 39 with COVID-19, enrolled during active disease.

Worth noting for this clone: Other DNA sequences within the sample encode an identical CDR3. V and J are TRBV10-3 and TRBJ1-5, with 8 bases identical to TRBD1. J lost 7 bases, V lost 6 bases, and 5 bases had no gene match. CDR3 length: 13 residues. The germline V gene encodes CDR1 ENHRY and CDR2 SYGVKD. The CDR3 region has the DNA TGTGCCATCAGGGACAGGGAGGACCAGCCCCAGCATTTT. Translated: CAIRDREDQPQHF.

The rearrangement uses TRBV23-1 and TRBJ1-3; perhaps TRBD1 as D (6 bases). TRBV23-1 is classed as an ORF, of uncertain function. The CDR3 contains 20 residues. V was trimmed by 2 bases and J by 0 bases, leaving 23 bases between them. CDR3 nucleotides: TGCGCCAGCAGTCAAATCTGGTCAGGGGAACCTCATGTCTCTGGAAACACCATATATTTT. Translating gives CASSQIWSGEPHVSGNTIYF.

The rearrangement uses TRBV28 and TRBJ1-6; 11 positions match TRBD1. The V segment lost 5 bases and the J segment 6 bases; nucleotides outside the gene matches: 3. This CDR3 has 15 amino acids. Germline V gives CDR1 MDHEN, CDR2 SYDVKM. CDR3 DNA sequence: TGTGCCAGCAGTAGGACAGGGGGCCCTAATTCACCCCTCCACTTT. Translating it yields CASSRTGGPNSPLHF. The full variable domain, in which reference TRBV28 and TRBJ1-6 provide the parts outside the CDR3, is DVKVTQSSRYLVKRTGEKVFLECVQDMDHENMFWYRQDPGLGLRLIYFSYDVKMKEKGDIPEGYSVSREKKERFSLILESASTNQTSMYLCASSRTGGPNSPLHFGNGTRLTVT.

V and J are TRBV12-3 or TRBV12-4 and TRBJ1-6, with unresolved D. The ends were cut back, 5 bases at V and 9 bases at J, with 11 bases in the middle. The CDR3 totals 13 residues. CDR3 loop: CASSASGSSPLHF. CDR3 coding DNA: TGTGCCAGCAGTGCAAGCGGCAGTTCACCCCTCCACTTT.

The V gene is TRBV14, the J gene TRBJ1-4; maybe TRBD1 (5 bases). This CDR3 contains 15 residues. CDR1 and CDR2 from the germline V gene are SGHDN and FVKESK. Deletions cut 1 base from V and 5 bases from J, with 11 bases between. The CDR3 DNA sequence: TGTGCCAGCAGCCAAGTGTGGGGGGGGAATGAAAAACTGTTTTTT. Its translation is CASSQVWGGNEKLFF.

This chain connects TRBV5-4 to TRBJ2-1; D is ambiguous. V was clipped by 0 bases and J by 4 bases, with 11 bases between them. CDR3 length: 15 amino acids. The V gene's germline CDR1 is SGHNT and CDR2 YYREEE (reference sequence). This chain's CDR3 is CASSLERAAYNEQFF. CDR3 bases: TGTGCCAGCAGCTTGGAACGAGCCGCTTACAATGAGCAGTTCTTC. The full variable domain, in which reference TRBV5-4 and TRBJ2-1 provide the parts outside the CDR3, is ETGVTQSPTHLIKTRGQQVTLRCSSQSGHNTVSWYQQALGQGPQFIFQYYREEENGRGNFPPRFSGLQFPNYSSELNVNALELDDSALYLCASSLERAAYNEQFFGPGTRLTVL.

J is TRBJ1-6 and V is TRBV6-2 or TRBV6-3, with D tentatively TRBD1 (6 bases). This CDR3 is 16 amino acids long. Germline V lookup: CDR1 MNHEY, CDR2 SVGEGT. V was pared by 0 bases and J by 7 bases, with 13 bases between. CDR3 DNA sequence: TGTGCCAGCAGTTACTCGACAGGCGTATTCAATTCACCCCTCCACTTT. This encodes CASSYSTGVFNSPLHF.

The V gene is TRBV28, the J gene TRBJ1-2; TRBD1 agrees at 8 bases. Germline V gives CDR1 MDHEN, CDR2 SYDVKM. Germline trimming cut 6 bases from V and 0 bases from J; bases unmatched to any gene: 3. The CDR3 is 14 residues long. The DNA of the CDR3 is TGTGCCAGCAGCCGGACAGGGACTAACTATGGCTACACCTTC. Amino acids: CASSRTGTNYGYTF.

J is TRBJ1-5 and V is TRBV6-4, with TRBD1 matching 7 bases. With V trimmed by 6 bases and J by 3 bases, 5 bases remained unmatched. Germline assignment: CDR1 MRHNA and CDR2 SNTAGT. The CDR3 runs to 14 residues. In DNA form, the CDR3 reads TGTGCCAGCAGCCCGACAGGGCTCAATCAGCCCCAGCATTTT. Translating it yields CASSPTGLNQPQHF.

The CDR3 DNA reads TGTGCCAGCAGTGAACTAGCGGGGGGGGTCGAGCAGTACTTC. Protein product: CASSELAGGVEQYF. The J gene is TRBJ2-7, the V gene TRBV6-1; 12 bases agree with TRBD2. The V and J ends lost 2 bases and 6 bases, in that order; junction bases with no gene match: 2. CDR3 length: 14 amino acids. The V gene's germline CDR1 is MNHNS and CDR2 SASEGT.

This sequence joins TRBV29-1 and TRBJ1-1, with D tentatively TRBD1 (6 bases). There are 12 residues in the CDR3. CDR1 is SQVTM, CDR2 ANQGSEA, per germline. V gave up 8 bases and J gave up 2 bases, with 12 bases separating them. The CDR3 nucleotides read TGCAGCACGCTCAGGGGAAACACTGAAGCTTTCTTT. Its translation: CSTLRGNTEAFF.

J is TRBJ1-6 and V is TRBV19, with D unclear. From germline, CDR1 is LNHDA and CDR2 SQIVND (reference sequence). V was pared by 7 bases and J by 0 bases, with 10 bases between. The CDR3 contains 15 residues. The DNA of the CDR3 is TGTGCCAGTACCCGGGAGAGCTCCTATAATTCACCCCTCCACTTT. Translation gives CASTRESSYNSPLHF.

The chain has TRBV28 and TRBJ2-7; no reliable D call. The CDR3 extends over 15 amino acids. The germline V gene has CDR1 MDHEN and CDR2 SYDVKM. The germline V and J ends were trimmed by 2 bases and 3 bases, with 14 bases remaining between them. Written as DNA, the CDR3 is TGTGCCAGCAGTTTAAGTTCAGACAAAAGCTACGAGCAGTACTTC. Protein product: CASSLSSDKSYEQYF.

This chain connects TRBV6-5 to TRBJ1-1; D gene unclear. The length of the CDR3 is 15 residues. V was trimmed by 0 bases and J by 10 bases, leaving 18 bases between them. The V gene's germline CDR1 is MNHEY and CDR2 SVGAGI. The CDR3, as DNA: TGTGCCAGCAGTTACTCGAGAACAGCTTCATCTCGAGCTTTCTTT. Translation gives CASSYSRTASSRAFF.

The chain combines TRBV28 with TRBJ1-2; TRBD1 matches 7 bases. The CDR3 sequence is 13 residues long. CDR1 and CDR2 from the germline V gene are MDHEN and SYDVKM. The V segment lost 6 bases and the J segment 5 bases; nucleotides outside the gene matches: 6. The CDR3 DNA reads TGTGCCAGCAGCTCCGACAGGGTATATGGCTACACCTTC. Residues: CASSSDRVYGYTF.

This clone was found once. V usage is TRBV5-1 and J usage is TRBJ1-4; TRBD1 matches at 8 bases. With V trimmed by 7 bases and J by 6 bases, 5 bases remained unmatched. This CDR3 spans 13 amino acids. The germline gives CDR1 SGHRS, CDR2 YFSETQ. The CDR3 region is CASQAGGDEKLFF. The CDR3 DNA sequence: TGCGCCAGCCAGGCAGGGGGCGATGAAAAACTGTTTTTT.

This chain joins TRBV28 and TRBJ2-7; 10 bases match TRBD1. Germline values: CDR1 MDHEN, CDR2 SYDVKM. The CDR3 extends over 14 amino acids. V trimming: 3 bases; J trimming: 7 bases; junction bases outside the gene matches: 6. In DNA form, the CDR3 reads TGTGCCAGCAGTTTTAACCGGGACAGGGGTGAGCAGTACTTC. Translating it yields CASSFNRDRGEQYF.

This sequence joins TRBV5-1 and TRBJ1-1; weak D call: TRBD1 (6 bases). V gave up 2 bases and J gave up 8 bases, with 7 bases separating them. CDR1 and CDR2 from the germline V gene are SGHRS and YFSETQ. There are 11 residues in the CDR3. As DNA, the CDR3 is TGCGCCAGCAGCTTTGACAGGGAAGCTTTCTTT. This translates into CASSFDREAFF.

The rearrangement uses TRBV19 and TRBJ2-1; the match to TRBD2 covers 14 bases. CDR1 is LNHDA, CDR2 SQIVND, per germline (reference sequence). The length of the CDR3 is 15 residues. The V and J ends lost 3 bases and 6 bases, in that order; junction bases with no gene match: 1. The CDR3 bases are TGTGCCAGTAGTATCGGACTAGCGGGAGGCAATGAGCAGTTCTTC. Translated: CASSIGLAGGNEQFF.

This clone was counted a few times. The chain recombines TRBV7-9 with TRBJ1-3, with 7 bases lining up with TRBD1. The CDR3 extends over 16 amino acids. The junction had 12 bases not matched to a gene; V was cut back by 5 bases and J by 5 bases. Germline CDR1 and CDR2: SEHNR and FQNEAQ (reference sequence). The CDR3 sequence: CASSPFTGTERNTIYF. The CDR3 DNA is TGTGCCAGCAGCCCGTTTACCGGGACAGAAAGAAACACCATATATTTT.

This chain connects TRBV19 to TRBJ1-5; D might be TRBD1 (6 bases). Trimming shortened V by 5 bases and J by 2 bases, and 16 bases separated the two germline ends. The length of the CDR3 is 16 residues. The germline V gene has CDR1 LNHDA and CDR2 SQIVND (reference sequence). CDR3 sequence (DNA): TGTGCCAGTAGTTTCTCAGGGGTGAGGGGCAATCAGCCCCAGCATTTT. Translation: CASSFSGVRGNQPQHF.

The J gene is TRBJ2-3, the V gene TRBV4-3; TRBD1 matches 7 bases. The CDR3 is made up of 19 amino acids. CDR1 and CDR2 from the germline V gene are LGHNA and YSLEER. Trimming took 0 bases from V and 9 from J; bases not matched to a gene: 21. The CDR3 DNA sequence: TGCGCCAGCAGCCAAGAGAGGGTCTCAGACAGGGTCGTCGTCGTGACGCAGTATTTT. It codes for CASSQERVSDRVVVVTQYF.

The chain couples TRBV4-3 to TRBJ2-6; no clear D gene. The CDR3 is 17 amino acids. The V end lost 4 bases, the J end lost 1 base, and 14 bases lay between the germline ends. The germline CDR1 and CDR2 sequences are LGHNA and YSLEER. In DNA, the CDR3 is TGCGCCAGCAGCCCCCGAGTCCACGGGTCTGGGGCCAACGTCCTGACTTTC. Translating gives CASSPRVHGSGANVLTF.

The rearrangement joins TRBV28 to TRBJ1-1, with TRBD1 identical over 7 bases. The CDR3 sequence is 14 residues long. V was clipped by 6 bases and J by 6 bases; unmatched bases: 10. The germline gives CDR1 MDHEN, CDR2 SYDVKM. This chain's CDR3 is CASRPQTGLAEAFF. In nucleotides, the CDR3 is TGTGCCAGCAGACCTCAGACAGGGCTCGCTGAAGCTTTCTTT.

The rearrangement joins TRBV5-4 to TRBJ2-7; possibly TRBD2 for D (5 bases). The CDR3 length is 12 residues. V dropped 5 bases and J dropped 9 bases, with 15 bases sitting between them. Germline V gene data show CDR1 as SGHNT and CDR2 as YYREEE (reference sequence). Written as DNA, the CDR3 is TGTGCCAGCAGGACCCCGGGAATTGGGCAGTACGTC. Its protein product is CASRTPGIGQYV.

The chain links TRBV10-3 to TRBJ2-3, with D possibly TRBD2 on 6 matching bases. The CDR3 consists of 15 residues. Germline CDR1 ENHRY, CDR2 SYGVKD. V dropped 3 bases and J dropped 4 bases, with 14 bases sitting between them. In DNA form, the CDR3 reads TGTGCCATCAGTGAAGCCTTAACGGGGGCAGATACGCAGTATTTT. Translation gives CAISEALTGADTQYF.